These 18 T cell receptor beta chains were all obtained from the same sample, sequenced in a study of metastatic and nonmetastatic thyroid tumors. Via MiXCR, TCRdb re-called the PCR reads. The sample holds around 41,000 clones, 28% seen once. All patients reached thyroid surgery having received no treatment beforehand. The sequenced sample consisted of blood. The origin of the receptors is a male donor with papillary thyroid cancer or a benign thyroid nodule (not recorded which). Some clones in this sample may be carry-over from other donors' samples.

This clone has a count of ten or more. This sample includes further DNA sequences coding for the same CDR3. The chain carries TRBV29-1 and TRBJ2-5, with TRBD1 matching 7 bases. The J segment lost 1 base and the V segment lost 6 bases, leaving 8 bases of the junction unmatched. CDR3 length: 14 residues. Germline-derived CDR1 and CDR2 are SQVTM and ANQGSEA. The CDR3 protein is CSVPRTGPQETQYF. The CDR3 coding sequence is TGCAGCGTGCCTAGGACAGGACCCCAAGAGACCCAGTACTTC. The whole variable domain, remainder taken from reference TRBV29-1 and TRBJ2-5, is SAVISQKPSRDICQRGTSLTIQCQVDSQVTMMFWYRQQPGQSLTLIATANQGSEATYESGFVIDKFPISRPNLTFSTLTVSNMSPEDSSIYLCSVPRTGPQETQYFGPGTRLLVL.

This clone has just a few counts. The chain recombines TRBV11-1 with TRBJ2-3; 10 bases line up with TRBD2. Germline CDR1 and CDR2: SGHAT and FQDESV (reference sequence). This CDR3 comprises 17 residues. V lost 3 bases, J lost 3 bases, and 9 bases stayed unmatched. This chain's CDR3 is CASSFGASGSRTDTQYF. Here the CDR3 DNA reads TGTGCCAGCAGCTTTGGGGCTAGCGGGAGCCGGACAGATACGCAGTATTTT.

V is TRBV18 and J is TRBJ2-7; D is uncertain. Trimming cost V 6 bases and J 4 bases, with 10 bases left between them. Germline CDR1 KGHSH, CDR2 LQKENI. This CDR3 is 12 amino acids long. The CDR3 DNA is TGTGCCAGCTCGCGGACCCTTTACGAGCAGTACTTC. Amino acids: CASSRTLYEQYF.

The chain employs TRBV6-1 and TRBJ1-2; D gene ambiguous. The ends were cut back, 1 base at V and 0 bases at J, with 9 bases in the middle. CDR1 MNHNS and CDR2 SASEGT come from the germline V gene. CDR3 size: 15 residues. In nucleotides, the CDR3 is TGTGCCAGCAGTGAAGGTCTCGGGCCTAACTATGGCTACACCTTC. Translation gives CASSEGLGPNYGYTF.

J is TRBJ2-1 and V is TRBV5-1; TRBD1 might be the D (5 bases). CDR3 size: 16 residues. Germline V gene data show CDR1 as SGHRS and CDR2 as YFSETQ. Deletions cut 4 bases from V and 5 bases from J, with 19 bases between. This chain's CDR3 is CASSQNPDTDHNEQFF. The CDR3 bases are TGCGCCAGCAGCCAGAACCCGGACACGGACCACAATGAGCAGTTCTTC. The full variable domain, its missing parts supplied by reference TRBV5-1 and TRBJ2-1, is KAGVTQTPRYLIKTRGQQVTLSCSPISGHRSVSWYQQTPGQGLQFLFEYFSETQRNKGNFPGRFSGRQFSNSRSEMNVSTLELGDSALYLCASSQNPDTDHNEQFFGPGTRLTVL.

The chain recombines TRBV20-1 with TRBJ2-7, with D maybe TRBD1 (6 bases). The CDR3 has 13 amino acids. V was trimmed by 6 bases and J by 0 bases, leaving 12 bases between them. Looked up from germline, CDR1 is DFQATT and CDR2 is SNEGSKA (reference sequence). The CDR3 loop reads CSATGTTSYEQYF. The CDR3 DNA reads as TGCAGTGCAACTGGGACAACCTCCTACGAGCAGTACTTC.

By proportion, this clone is medium-sized. The chain combines TRBV6-2 or TRBV6-3 with TRBJ2-3; no reliable D call. This CDR3 has 14 amino acids. Germline assignment: CDR1 MNHEY and CDR2 SVGEGT. Trimming shortened V by 7 bases and J by 2 bases, and 13 bases separated the two germline ends. Written as DNA, the CDR3 is TGTGCCAGCACTCCAGGAATTTACACAGATACGCAGTATTTT. Protein: CASTPGIYTDTQYF.

This clone was counted ten times or more. CDR3 bases: TGTGCCAGCAGTTTGGGGGATAAAGGTTCACCCCTCCACTTT. Protein product: CASSLGDKGSPLHF. The chain links TRBV12-3 or TRBV12-4 to TRBJ1-6; D may be TRBD1 (5 bases). V was cut by 3 bases and J by 9 bases, with 12 bases left in between. The CDR3 sequence is 14 residues long.

This clone was observed at least ten times. The CDR3 DNA sequence: TGTGCCAGCAGTTCGCCGTATAGGACTAGCGGGGGGGAGTCCTACAATGAGCAGTTCTTC. This gives the protein CASSSPYRTSGGESYNEQFF. The genes are TRBV6-6 and TRBJ2-1; 15 bases fit TRBD2. CDR3 length: 20 residues. With V trimmed by 4 bases and J by 1 base, 11 bases remained unmatched. The germline V gene has CDR1 MNHNY and CDR2 SVGAGI (reference sequence).

This clone appeared many times. The J gene is TRBJ1-2, the V gene TRBV5-4; D is possibly TRBD1 (6 bases). Between the trimmed V and J ends, which lost 1 base and 1 base, there was a span of 11 bases. This CDR3 is 15 amino acids long. The germline CDR1 and CDR2 sequences are SGHNT and YYREEE (reference sequence). CDR3 bases: TGTGCCAGCAGCTTGATGTCAGGGGTTAACTATGGCTACACCTTC. This gives the protein CASSLMSGVNYGYTF.

This clone is termed medium-sized. The chain employs TRBV5-1 and TRBJ2-2; D call uncertain. The CDR3 totals 15 residues. The germline CDR1 and CDR2 sequences are SGHRS and YFSETQ. V lost 0 bases to trimming and J lost 2 bases, with 8 bases between them. CDR3 DNA sequence: TGCGCCAGCAGCTTGGGGCAGATCAACACCGGGGAGCTGTTTTTT. Protein product: CASSLGQINTGELFF.

The chain employs TRBV6-1 and TRBJ2-7; 12 nucleotides agree with TRBD2. The CDR3 is 17 amino acids. In germline, CDR1 is MNHNS, CDR2 SASEGT. The J segment lost 4 bases and the V segment lost 6 bases, leaving 13 bases of the junction unmatched. In DNA form, the CDR3 reads TGTGCCAGCAGCTCGCGGACTAGCGGGATAAGTTTTTACGAGCAGTACTTC. This encodes CASSSRTSGISFYEQYF.

Notes on this clone: The junction departs from the called germline gene at one end, perhaps through a read error. The CDR3 here is CASTLLKGGEQYF. The CDR3 region has the DNA TGTGCCAGCACCTTATTAAAAGGAGGCGAGCAGTACTTC. The chain is built from TRBV7-9 and TRBJ2-7, with D perhaps matching TRBD2 (5 bases). Germline values: CDR1 SEHNR, CDR2 FQNEAQ (reference sequence). The CDR3 contains 13 residues.

The chain has TRBV27 and TRBJ2-1; 9 bases agree with TRBD2. CDR3 length: 16 residues. Germline CDR1 MNHEY, CDR2 SMNVEV (reference sequence). The V gene end was trimmed by 6 bases and the J gene end by 10 bases; junction bases not matched to a gene: 16. This CDR3 is CASRTVKTHGLAEQFF. Here the CDR3 DNA reads TGTGCCAGCAGAACAGTAAAAACCCATGGACTAGCGGAGCAGTTCTTC.

The V and J genes are TRBV20-1 and TRBJ2-7, with D possibly being TRBD1 or TRBD2 (5 bases each). Germline assignment: CDR1 DFQATT and CDR2 SNEGSKA (reference sequence). The ends were cut back, 3 bases at V and 10 bases at J, with 16 bases in the middle. The CDR3 contains 12 residues. CDR3 sequence reads: CSASPGSWYQYF. The DNA for the CDR3 is TGCAGTGCTAGTCCAGGGAGCTGGTATCAGTACTTC.

The sample holds many counts of this clone. The genes are TRBV5-4 and TRBJ2-5, with a weak D call TRBD2 (6 bases). Germline V gives CDR1 SGHNT, CDR2 YYREEE (reference sequence). This CDR3 region has 16 residues. V was shortened by 3 bases and J by 5 bases, with 20 bases between the two germline ends. The DNA of the CDR3 is TGTGCCAGCAGCTCGACAACTGGGGGGAGCTTCGAGACCCAGTACTTC. The encoded protein is CASSSTTGGSFETQYF.

In nucleotides, the CDR3 is TGTGCCAGTCACGATTTGGATAGCAATGAAAAACTGTTTTTT. It codes for CASHDLDSNEKLFF. This rearrangement joins TRBV19 to TRBJ1-4, with D hard to call. The CDR3 sequence is 14 residues long. Germline V gives CDR1 LNHDA, CDR2 SQIVND (reference sequence). V was trimmed by 8 bases and J by 5 bases, leaving 15 bases between them. The full variable domain, in which reference TRBV19 and TRBJ1-4 provide the parts outside the CDR3, is DGGITQSPKYLFRKEGQNVTLSCEQNLNHDAMYWYRQDPGQGLRLIYYSQIVNDFQKGDIAEGYSVSREKKESFPLTVTSAQKNPTAFYLCASHDLDSNEKLFFGSGTQLSVL.

This clone was found many times. J is TRBJ1-2 and V is TRBV29-1, with a possible D match to TRBD1 (6 bases). CDR3 length equals 11 residues. Trimming cost V 6 bases and J 8 bases, with 13 bases left between them. CDR1 and CDR2 from the germline V gene are SQVTM and ANQGSEA. The CDR3 spells CSVTTGSGYTF. The CDR3 DNA reads TGCAGCGTGACTACAGGGTCCGGCTACACCTTC.